Below, 10 T cell receptor beta chains from the same sample are listed, as sequenced in a study of cytomegalovirus exposure and HLA in healthy donors. The data were produced by immunoSEQ multiplex PCR, yet TCRdb's version contains in-frame clones alone and is incomplete. The table lists 150,000 to 200,000 clones, roughly 89% of them singletons. The sequenced material came from PBMCs. These receptors originate from a woman aged 18-29 years in good health and CMV-seropositive.

The chain links TRBV6-5 to TRBJ2-5, with 9 bases aligning to TRBD1. This CDR3 spans 15 amino acids. Per the germline V gene, CDR1 is MNHEY and CDR2 is SVGAGI. V lost 0 bases to trimming and J lost 5 bases; unmatched junction nucleotides: 4. The CDR3 DNA reads TGTGCCAGCAGTTACTCGGGACAGGGTACCGAGACCCAGTACTTC. Its translation is CASSYSGQGTETQYF.

The chain couples TRBV4-2 to TRBJ2-3; TRBD2 agrees at 11 bases. Per germline, CDR1 LGHNA and CDR2 YNFKEQ. Trimming removed 0 bases from V and 4 bases from J; junction bases left unmatched: 6. The CDR3 is 17 residues long. The CDR3 DNA reads as TGTGCCAGCAGCCAAGAGGAGCTACTAGCGGGAGCAGATACGCAGTATTTT. Its protein is CASSQEELLAGADTQYF.

Points on this clone: A junction boundary mismatches the germline segment, possibly from a read error. This chain joins TRBV28 and TRBJ2-2, with no clear D. Germline CDR1 is MDHEN and CDR2 is SYDVKM. The CDR3 sequence is 12 residues long. The CDR3 here is CASSLNTRPVLF. For the CDR3, the DNA is TGTGCCAGCAGTTTAAACACCCGTCCTGTTTTGTTT.

The chain recombines TRBV11-2 with TRBJ2-7; D is possibly TRBD1 (6 bases). CDR1 and CDR2 from the germline V gene are SGHAT and FQNNGV. Trimming left V 5 bases short and J 0 bases short, with 11 bases between. There are 14 residues in the CDR3. In DNA form, the CDR3 reads TGTGCCAGCAGCCCGCCGGACAGCTCCTACGAGCAGTACTTC. Its translation is CASSPPDSSYEQYF.

V and J are TRBV29-1 and TRBJ2-7; TRBD2 might be the D (7 bases). In germline, CDR1 is SQVTM, CDR2 ANQGSEA. This CDR3 contains 13 residues. Deletions cut 4 bases from V and 6 bases from J, with 16 bases between. CDR3 nucleotides: TGCAGCGTTGTGGTCGGGGGGCTAGGCGAGCAGTACTTC. Translated: CSVVVGGLGEQYF.

The rearrangement uses TRBV9 and TRBJ1-3, with 7 bases identical to TRBD1. V was clipped by 3 bases and J by 6 bases; unmatched bases: 9. The CDR3 runs to 15 residues. The germline CDR1 and CDR2 sequences are SGDLS and YYNGEE. The CDR3, as DNA: TGTGCCAGCAGCGACGACGGACAGGAATCAAACACCATATATTTT. It codes for CASSDDGQESNTIYF.

The chain employs TRBV2 and TRBJ1-3, with a weak D call TRBD1 (5 bases). V was pared by 6 bases and J by 0 bases, with 12 bases between. The germline CDR1 and CDR2 sequences are SNHLY and FYNNEI. The CDR3 length is 15 residues. CDR3 nucleotide sequence: TGTGCCAGCAGCCCGGACAAGATCTCTGGAAACACCATATATTTT. It codes for CASSPDKISGNTIYF.

V usage is TRBV7-6 and J usage is TRBJ2-2; 14 nucleotides align to TRBD2. CDR1 and CDR2 from the germline V gene are SGHVS and FNYEAQ. This CDR3 is built from 16 residues. V gave up 4 bases and J gave up 5 bases; unmatched junction bases: 3. The CDR3 reads CASSSGLAGGTGELFF. In DNA form, the CDR3 reads TGTGCCAGCAGCTCCGGACTAGCGGGAGGTACCGGGGAGCTGTTTTTT.

V and J are TRBV25-1 and TRBJ2-1, with 9 bases lining up with TRBD2. J was trimmed by 16 bases and V by 5 bases; bases with no gene match: 9. Germline loops: CDR1 MGHDK, CDR2 SYGVNS. The CDR3 contains 12 residues. The CDR3 loop is CASSSTLAGYFF. The CDR3 DNA is TGTGCCAGCAGTTCTACCCTAGCGGGATACTTCTTC.

V gene TRBV9 combines with J gene TRBJ2-2; D is perhaps TRBD1 (6 bases). The germline V gene has CDR1 SGDLS and CDR2 YYNGEE. The CDR3 extends over 15 amino acids. V shed 7 bases and J shed 4 bases, with 17 bases lying between them. CDR3 sequence reads: CASGRGTFVTGELFF. The CDR3 DNA follows: TGTGCCAGCGGCCGTGGGACATTTGTCACCGGGGAGCTGTTTTTT.